This T cell receptor (beta chain) was captured in a study of T cells in Graves' hyperthyroidism and ophthalmopathy. The hyperthyroidism patients had all been newly diagnosed, and their disease duration was under 2 months. Their ages ranged from 18 to 65 years. Each diagnosis drew on symptoms, thyroxine, TRAb, thyroid ultrasound and orbital computed tomography findings. This clonotype was found many times. The investigators amplified TCR beta CDR3 regions from RNA transcripts. The TCR CDR3 first-round RT-PCR relied on the HTBI primer set. TCRdb reanalysed the multiplex PCR reads using MiXCR and keeps one entry per CDR3 protein. The sample has over 550,000 distinct CDR3 sequences; around 15% are singletons. Sequencing input: blood. The TCR was taken from a woman aged 18-29 years with Graves' hyperthyroidism.

The CDR3 bases are TGTGCCAGCAGCCCCGGACTCGCTTTATCCTACGAGCAGTACTTC. Protein: CASSPGLALSYEQYF. This rearrangement joins TRBV11-1 to TRBJ2-7, with D perhaps matching TRBD2 (5 bases). Germline values: CDR1 SGHAT, CDR2 FQDESV (reference sequence). Trimming pared 5 bases from V and 1 base from J, leaving 15 bases between. The CDR3 contains 15 residues.